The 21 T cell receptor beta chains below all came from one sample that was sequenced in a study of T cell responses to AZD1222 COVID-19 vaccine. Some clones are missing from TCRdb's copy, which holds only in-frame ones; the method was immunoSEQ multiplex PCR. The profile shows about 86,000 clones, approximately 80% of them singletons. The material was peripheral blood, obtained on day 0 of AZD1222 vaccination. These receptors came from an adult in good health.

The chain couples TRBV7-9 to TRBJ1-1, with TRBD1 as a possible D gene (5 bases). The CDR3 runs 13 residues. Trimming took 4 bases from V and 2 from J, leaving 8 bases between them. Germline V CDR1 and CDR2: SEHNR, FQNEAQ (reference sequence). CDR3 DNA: TGTGCCAGCAGCTCCGGACAAAACACTGAAGCTTTCTTT. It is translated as CASSSGQNTEAFF. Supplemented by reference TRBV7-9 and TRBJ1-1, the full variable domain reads DTGVSQNPRHKITKRGQNVTFRCDPISEHNRLYWYRQTLGQGPEFLTYFQNEAQLEKSRLLSDRFSAERPKGSFSTLEIQRTEQGDSAMYLCASSSGQNTEAFFGQGTRLTVV.

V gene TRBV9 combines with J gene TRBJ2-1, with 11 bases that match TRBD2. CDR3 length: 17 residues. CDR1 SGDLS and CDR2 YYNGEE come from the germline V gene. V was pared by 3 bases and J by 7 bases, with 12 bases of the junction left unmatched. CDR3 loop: CASSALLAGGRKNEQFF. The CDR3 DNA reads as TGTGCCAGCAGCGCGCTATTAGCGGGAGGGAGGAAAAATGAGCAGTTCTTC. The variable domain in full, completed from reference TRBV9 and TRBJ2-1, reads DSGVTQTPKHLITATGQRVTLRCSPRSGDLSVYWYQQSLDQGLQFLIQYYNGEERAKGNILERFSAQQFPDLHSELNLSSLELGDSALYFCASSALLAGGRKNEQFFGPGTRLTVL.

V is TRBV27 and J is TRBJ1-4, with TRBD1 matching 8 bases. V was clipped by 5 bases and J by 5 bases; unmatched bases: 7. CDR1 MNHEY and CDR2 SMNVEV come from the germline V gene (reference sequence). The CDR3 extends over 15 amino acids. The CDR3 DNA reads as TGTGCCAGCAGTGCCCGGACAGGGCAAAATGAAAAACTGTTTTTT. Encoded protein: CASSARTGQNEKLFF. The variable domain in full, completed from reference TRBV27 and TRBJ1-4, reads EAQVTQNPRYLITVTGKKLTVTCSQNMNHEYMSWYRQDPGLGLRQIYYSMNVEVTDKGDVPEGYKVSRKEKRNFPLILESPSPNQTSLYFCASSARTGQNEKLFFGSGTQLSVL.

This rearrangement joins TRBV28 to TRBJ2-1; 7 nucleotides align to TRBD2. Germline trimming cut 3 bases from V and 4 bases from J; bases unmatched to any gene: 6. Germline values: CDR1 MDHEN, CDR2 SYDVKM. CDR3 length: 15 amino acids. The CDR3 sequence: CASSFKAGDYNEQFF. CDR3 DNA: TGTGCCAGCAGTTTTAAGGCGGGAGATTACAATGAGCAGTTCTTC.

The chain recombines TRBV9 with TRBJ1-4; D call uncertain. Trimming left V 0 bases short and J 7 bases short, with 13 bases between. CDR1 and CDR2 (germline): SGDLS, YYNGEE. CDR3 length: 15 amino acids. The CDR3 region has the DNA TGTGCCAGCAGCGTAGGGCTGAGCCCCACTGAAAAACTGTTTTTT. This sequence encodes CASSVGLSPTEKLFF.

CDR3 loop: CASSYSQTSGTYNEQFF. CDR3 nucleotide sequence: TGTGCCAGCAGTTACTCTCAAACTAGCGGAACCTACAATGAGCAGTTCTTC. This chain uses TRBV6-2 or TRBV6-3 with TRBJ2-1, with 8 bases identical to TRBD2. Germline loops: CDR1 MNHEY, CDR2 SVGEGT. J gave up 2 bases and V 0 bases, and 6 bases lay outside the gene matches. The CDR3 sequence is 17 residues long.

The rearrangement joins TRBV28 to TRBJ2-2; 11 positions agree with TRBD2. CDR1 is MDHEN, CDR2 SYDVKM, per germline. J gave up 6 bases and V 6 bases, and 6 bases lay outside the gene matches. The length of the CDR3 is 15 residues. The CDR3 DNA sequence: TGTGCCAGCAGGGGTGGGGGACTAGCGGCCGGGGAGCTGTTTTTT. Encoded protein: CASRGGGLAAGELFF.

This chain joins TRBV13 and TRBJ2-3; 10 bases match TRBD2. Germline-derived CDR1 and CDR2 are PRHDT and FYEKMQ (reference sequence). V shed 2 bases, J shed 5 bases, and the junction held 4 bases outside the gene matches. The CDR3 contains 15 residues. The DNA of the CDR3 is TGTGCCAGCAGCTTAAGGCTAGCGGGAGTAGATACGCAGTATTTT. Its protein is CASSLRLAGVDTQYF.

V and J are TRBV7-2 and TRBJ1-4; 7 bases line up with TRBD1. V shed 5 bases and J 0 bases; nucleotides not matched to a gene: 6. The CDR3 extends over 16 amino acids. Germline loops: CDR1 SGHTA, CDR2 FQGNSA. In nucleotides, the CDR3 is TGTGCCAGCAGCCAAGGGGGCAGCGCAACTAATGAAAAACTGTTTTTT. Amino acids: CASSQGGSATNEKLFF.

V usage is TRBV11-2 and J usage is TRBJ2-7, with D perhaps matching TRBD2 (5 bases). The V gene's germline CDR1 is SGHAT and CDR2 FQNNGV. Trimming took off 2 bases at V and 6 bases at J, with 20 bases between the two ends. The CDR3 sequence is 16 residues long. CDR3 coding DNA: TGTGCCAGCAGCTTAAGAGGGTTGTATGATGGGAGCGAGCAGTACTTC. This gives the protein CASSLRGLYDGSEQYF.

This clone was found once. The CDR3 spells CSVAVGTDTEAFF. The CDR3 bases are TGCAGCGTAGCTGTTGGGACAGACACTGAAGCTTTCTTT. The rearrangement uses TRBV29-1 and TRBJ1-1, with 7 bases lining up with TRBD1. CDR1 and CDR2 from the germline V gene are SQVTM and ANQGSEA. CDR3 size: 13 residues. After removal of 6 bases from V and 3 bases from J, the junction contained 7 bases not matched to a gene.

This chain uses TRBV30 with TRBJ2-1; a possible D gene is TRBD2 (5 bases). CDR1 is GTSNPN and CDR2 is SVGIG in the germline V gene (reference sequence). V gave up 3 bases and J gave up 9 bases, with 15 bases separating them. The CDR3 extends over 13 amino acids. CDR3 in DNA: TGTGCCTGGAGACTGGGCTATCGGGGTGAGCAGTTCTTC. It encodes CAWRLGYRGEQFF.

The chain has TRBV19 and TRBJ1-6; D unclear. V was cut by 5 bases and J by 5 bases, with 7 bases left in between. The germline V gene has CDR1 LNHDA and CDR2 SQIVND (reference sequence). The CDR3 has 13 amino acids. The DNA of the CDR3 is TGTGCCAGTAGTGAGACGAATAATTCACCCCTCCACTTT. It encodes CASSETNNSPLHF.

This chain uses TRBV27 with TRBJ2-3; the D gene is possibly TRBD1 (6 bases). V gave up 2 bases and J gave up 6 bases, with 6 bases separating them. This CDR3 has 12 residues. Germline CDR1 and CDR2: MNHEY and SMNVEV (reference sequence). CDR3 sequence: CASSLRGDTQYF. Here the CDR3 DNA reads TGTGCCAGCAGTTTAAGGGGGGATACGCAGTATTTT.

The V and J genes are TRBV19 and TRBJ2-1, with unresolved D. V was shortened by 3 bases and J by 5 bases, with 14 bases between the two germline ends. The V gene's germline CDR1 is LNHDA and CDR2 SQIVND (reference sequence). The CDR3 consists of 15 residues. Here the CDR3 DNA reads TGTGCCAGTAGTATTCAGGACCGGCTCCACAATGAGCAGTTCTTC. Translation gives CASSIQDRLHNEQFF.

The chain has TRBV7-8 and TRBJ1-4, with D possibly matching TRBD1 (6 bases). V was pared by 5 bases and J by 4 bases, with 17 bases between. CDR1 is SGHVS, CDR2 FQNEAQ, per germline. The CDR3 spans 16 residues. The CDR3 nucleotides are TGTGCCAGCAGCCCCCGCCCGGGGGCCGATAATGAAAAACTGTTTTTT. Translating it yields CASSPRPGADNEKLFF.

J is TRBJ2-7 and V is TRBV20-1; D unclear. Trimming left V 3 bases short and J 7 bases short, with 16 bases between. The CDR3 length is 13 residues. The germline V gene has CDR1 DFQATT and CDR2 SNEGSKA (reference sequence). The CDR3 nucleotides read TGCAGTGCTAGTATGGGCCTGGCTGGGGAGCAGTACTTC. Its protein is CSASMGLAGEQYF.

The CDR3 is CASSYWSGGNEQYF. CDR3 nucleotide sequence: TGTGCCAGCAGTTACTGGTCAGGGGGGAACGAGCAGTACTTC. The chain links TRBV6-5 to TRBJ2-7; D is perhaps TRBD1 (7 bases). CDR3 length: 14 amino acids. V lost 1 base and J lost 5, with 12 bases in between. Germline loops: CDR1 MNHEY, CDR2 SVGAGI.

CDR3 residues: CASSVASSHNEQFF. Written as DNA, the CDR3 is TGTGCCAGCAGCGTAGCCTCGAGCCACAATGAGCAGTTCTTC. The genes are TRBV9 and TRBJ2-1; the D is unclear. Between the trimmed V and J ends, which lost 0 bases and 5 bases, there was a span of 9 bases. Per the germline V gene, CDR1 is SGDLS and CDR2 is YYNGEE. The CDR3 spans 14 residues.

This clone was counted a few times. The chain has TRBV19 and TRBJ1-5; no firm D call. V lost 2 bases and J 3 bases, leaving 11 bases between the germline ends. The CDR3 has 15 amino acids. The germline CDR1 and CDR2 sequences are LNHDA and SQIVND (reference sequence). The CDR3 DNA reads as TGTGCCAGTAGTATAAGGCCGGCAGTCAATCAGCCCCAGCATTTT. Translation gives CASSIRPAVNQPQHF.

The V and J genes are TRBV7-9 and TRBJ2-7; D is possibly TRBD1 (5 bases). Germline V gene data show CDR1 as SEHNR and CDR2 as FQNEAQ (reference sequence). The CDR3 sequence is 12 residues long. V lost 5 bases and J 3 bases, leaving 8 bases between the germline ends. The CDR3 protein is CASSTTVYEQYF. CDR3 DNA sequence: TGTGCCAGCAGCACGACAGTCTACGAGCAGTACTTC.